This TCR beta chain was identified in a study of T cells in Graves' hyperthyroidism and ophthalmopathy. General study points: Blood held most thyroid clonotypes expanded above 0.001 frequency.

Patients aged 18 to 65 had newly diagnosed hyperthyroidism lasting under 2 months. The CDR3 totals 15 residues. Germline V gene data show CDR1 as SGHRS and CDR2 as YFSETQ. Trimming left V 4 bases short and J 2 bases short, with 15 bases between. This clonotype was seen at least ten times. The antigen is undetermined. Template material for amplifying TCR beta CDR3 regions consisted of RNA transcripts. RT-PCR in the first round (using the HTBI primer set) targeted the TCR CDR3. TCRdb redid the calling of the multiplex PCR reads with MiXCR, one entry per CDR3 protein. This table holds about 580,000 distinct CDR3 sequences, more than 45% found once.

The specimen was peripheral blood or thyroid tissue (not recorded which). This TCR derives from a woman aged 18-35 years with Graves' hyperthyroidism. The chain is built from TRBV5-1 and TRBJ1-2; D gene ambiguous. The CDR3 nucleotides are TGCGCCAGCAGCCTGCTCGCAGCCACAAACTATGGCTACACCTTC. This gives the protein CASSLLAATNYGYTF. Supplemented by reference TRBV5-1 and TRBJ1-2, the full variable domain reads KAGVTQTPRYLIKTRGQQVTLSCSPISGHRSVSWYQQTPGQGLQFLFEYFSETQRNKGNFPGRFSGRQFSNSRSEMNVSTLELGDSALYLCASSLLAATNYGYTFGSGTRLTVV.